Listed here is a single TCR beta chain. Trimming pared 5 bases from V and 2 bases from J, leaving 10 bases between. Looked up from germline, CDR1 is SGHTA and CDR2 is FQGTGA. This CDR3 is 15 amino acids long. In the original processing: Amplification of reference gene primers was used by the study to estimate nucleated cell counts. The table came from immunoSEQ multiplex PCR; TCRdb's copy has only in-frame clones and leaves some out. V, J and clone size derive from that table, while D and trimming were established from the DNA sequence. This table holds approximately 300,000 clones, around 89% found once. The data originate from a study of blood T cell repertoires in COVID-19. As for the study in general: The United States, Italy and Spain were the sources of the acute and convalescent COVID-19 samples. Nucleic acid was either cDNA or gDNA, and it came from T cells, B-cell-depleted T cells, or PBMCs.

Sequencing used peripheral blood. The sequence was collected from a young man who had recovered from COVID-19. The gene calls are TRBV7-3 and TRBJ2-6, with D possibly matching TRBD1 (5 bases). CDR3 loop: CASSPGPAGANVLTF. CDR3 in DNA: TGTGCCAGCAGCCCAGGGCCGGCTGGGGCCAACGTCCTGACTTTC.